The present T cell receptor beta chain was sequenced within a study of control samples from healthy donors and cancer patients. This CDR3 region has 15 residues. Germline-derived CDR1 and CDR2 are SQVTM and ANQGSEA. V lost 6 bases, J lost 8 bases, and 12 bases stayed unmatched. Data came from immunoSEQ multiplex PCR; TCRdb stores just in-frame clones and leaves some out. The table lists about 50,000 clones, approximately 95% of them singletons, with around 1.9% in the top ten. The V gene is TRBV29-1, the J gene TRBJ2-1; 11 nucleotides line up with TRBD1. The receptor's source is a young woman in good health. The sample taken for sequencing was blood. The CDR3: CSVMTGQGGVYEQFF. The DNA of the CDR3 is TGCAGCGTGATGACGGGACAGGGGGGCGTCTATGAGCAGTTCTTC.